The 10 T cell receptor beta chains listed next were all sequenced from one sample in a study of breast tumors, draining lymph nodes, adjacent tissues. Samples came from axillary lymph nodes draining the breast cancer. TCRdb re-called the multiplex PCR reads through MiXCR, storing one row per CDR3 protein. Of over 130,000 distinct CDR3 sequences in the sample, 30% to 35% were seen once. The sample was axillary lymph node tissue. All receptors derive from a female donor with breast cancer. Some clones in this sample may be carry-over from other donors' samples.

The sample holds many counts of this clonotype. This chain joins TRBV5-8 and TRBJ2-5; maybe TRBD1 (5 bases). The V gene's germline CDR1 is SGHTS and CDR2 YDEGEE. The CDR3 has 14 residues. V dropped 4 bases and J dropped 2 bases, with 12 bases sitting between them. The CDR3 loop is CASSLQGQQETQYF. In nucleotides, the CDR3 is TGTGCCAGCAGCCTTCAGGGTCAGCAAGAGACCCAGTACTTC. The complete variable domain, with remaining parts taken from reference TRBV5-8 and TRBJ2-5, reads EAGVTQSPTHLIKTRGQQATLRCSPISGHTSVYWYQQALGLGLQFLLWYDEGEERNRGNFPPRFSGRQFPNYSSELNVNALELEDSALYLCASSLQGQQETQYFGPGTRLLVL.

This clonotype was seen repeatedly, ten times or more. This rearrangement joins TRBV30 to TRBJ1-6; D unresolved. The V gene lost 2 bases and the J gene lost 3 bases, with 14 bases spanning the gap. Germline V lookup: CDR1 GTSNPN, CDR2 SVGIG (reference sequence). The CDR3 covers 16 residues. The DNA for the CDR3 is TGTGCCTGGAGTCCCGGGCCTAGACGCTATAATTCACCCCTCCACTTT. Translated, it gives CAWSPGPRRYNSPLHF.

The chain has TRBV7-8 and TRBJ2-7; D not certain. CDR1 is SGHVS, CDR2 FQNEAQ, per germline. Deletions cut 4 bases from V and 7 bases from J, with 11 bases between. The CDR3 spans 12 residues. For the CDR3, the DNA is TGTGCCAGCAGCTCTAAGAGGTTTGAGCAGTACTTC. Residues: CASSSKRFEQYF.

CDR3 coding DNA: TGCGCCAGCAGCCTCGAGGGACAGTCCTACAATGAGCAGTTCTTC. Its translation: CASSLEGQSYNEQFF. The chain couples TRBV5-1 to TRBJ2-1; 7 bases align to TRBD1. CDR1 is SGHRS, CDR2 YFSETQ, per germline. Trimming took 4 bases from V and 1 from J; bases not matched to a gene: 5. CDR3 size: 15 residues.

This clonotype was counted a single time. This chain connects TRBV2 to TRBJ2-1, with D uncertain. The CDR3 runs to 14 residues. CDR1 and CDR2 from the germline V gene are SNHLY and FYNNEI. The ends were cut back, 5 bases at V and 4 bases at J, with 12 bases in the middle. Here the CDR3 reads CASSLGPRYNEQFF. The DNA of the CDR3 is TGTGCCAGCAGTCTAGGGCCTAGATACAATGAGCAGTTCTTC.

This clonotype was seen many times. The rearrangement uses TRBV6-5 and TRBJ1-6; 7 bases match TRBD1. Germline CDR1 MNHEY, CDR2 SVGAGI. V was pared by 6 bases and J by 6 bases, with 5 bases of the junction left unmatched. The CDR3 runs to 14 residues. DNA of the CDR3: TGTGCCAGCAGGCAGACAGGGCGTAATTCACCCCTCCACTTT. It encodes CASRQTGRNSPLHF.

This clonotype was observed a handful of times. V gene TRBV18 combines with J gene TRBJ1-2, with D possibly TRBD1 on 6 matching bases. CDR3 length: 16 amino acids. Germline CDR1 KGHSH, CDR2 LQKENI. V was clipped by 3 bases and J by 1 base, with 15 bases between them. Written as DNA, the CDR3 is TGTGCCAGCTCACCCGGAACCGGGGACATTAACTATGGCTACACCTTC. It is translated as CASSPGTGDINYGYTF.

As concerns this clonotype: This may arise from a read error, as a much more abundant clone is one base away. The V and J genes are TRBV28 and TRBJ2-5; 7 bases align to TRBD1. Germline-derived CDR1 and CDR2 are MDHEN and SYDVKM. The CDR3 extends over 15 amino acids. CDR3: CASRIGGAGGETRYF. CDR3 DNA sequence: TGTGCCAGCAGGATAGGGGGCGCGGGCGGAGAGACCCGGTACTTC.

Of note for this clonotype: With a much larger clone just one base away, this may be a read error. The chain employs TRBV11-2 and TRBJ2-7, with TRBD2 matching 7 bases. The CDR3 length is 14 residues. V shed 2 bases, J shed 6 bases, and the junction held 7 bases outside the gene matches. Germline V gives CDR1 SGHAT, CDR2 FQNNGV. The DNA for the CDR3 is TGTGCCAGCAGCTTATCCCTAGCGGCGACCGAGCAGTACTTC. The encoded protein is CASSLSLAATEQYF. The full variable domain, with the rest looked up from reference TRBV11-2 and TRBJ2-7, is EAGVAQSPRYKIIEKRQSVAFWCNPISGHATLYWYQQILGQGPKLLIQFQNNGVVDDSQLPKDRFSAERLKGVDSTLKIQPAKLEDSAVYLCASSLSLAATEQYFGPGTRLTVT.

This clonotype showed up many times. The chain has TRBV5-1 and TRBJ2-7, with TRBD1 identical over 7 bases. Germline V gives CDR1 SGHRS, CDR2 YFSETQ. This CDR3 is built from 14 residues. With V trimmed by 0 bases and J by 3 bases, 3 bases remained unmatched. This chain's CDR3 is CASSLDWDSYEQYF. Here the CDR3 DNA reads TGCGCCAGCAGCTTGGACTGGGACAGCTACGAGCAGTACTTC.